This T cell receptor (beta chain) was found in a study of molecular identifiers for immune sequencing clone quantification. For naive CD8 T cells, sorting used the CD8+CD4-CCR7+CD45RA+ phenotype. The V gene's germline CDR1 is SEHNR and CDR2 FQNEAQ (reference sequence). CDR3 length: 11 amino acids. Trimming removed 5 bases at V and 7 bases at J, with 9 bases between. TCRdb re-derived calls from the PCR reads in MiXCR, one entry per CDR3 protein. The sample lists about half a million distinct CDR3 sequences, 20% to 25% seen once, with 0.84% in the top ten. This clonotype was counted at least ten times. Sequenced sample: naive CD8+ T cells from blood, with Jurkat cell RNA spiked in. Subset here: FACS-sorted CD8+CD4-CCR7+CD45RA+ naive T cells. This TCR was sampled from a human donor in good health. Some libraries in this study had Jurkat cell RNA spiked in. The V gene is TRBV7-9, the J gene TRBJ2-7; tentatively, D is TRBD1 (5 bases). The CDR3 region has the DNA TGTGCCAGCAGCACCGGACAAGAGCAGTACTTC. Protein product: CASSTGQEQYF.